This T cell receptor (beta chain) came from a study of control samples from healthy donors and cancer patients. This table comes from immunoSEQ multiplex PCR, and its TCRdb copy is limited to in-frame clones, with some not included. This sample has around 86,000 clones, with around 90% found just once. CDR3 size: 17 residues. Germline-derived CDR1 and CDR2 are SGHRS and YFSETQ. V lost 5 bases to trimming and J lost 0 bases, with 18 bases between them. The genes are TRBV5-1 and TRBJ1-3; unclear D gene. The sequence came from a woman in her fifties or sixties with head and neck cancer. Sequenced material: PBMCs. The DNA for the CDR3 is TGCGCCAGCAGTAGTCTCGGGCAGGTCCACTCTGGAAACACCATATATTTT. This gives the protein CASSSLGQVHSGNTIYF.